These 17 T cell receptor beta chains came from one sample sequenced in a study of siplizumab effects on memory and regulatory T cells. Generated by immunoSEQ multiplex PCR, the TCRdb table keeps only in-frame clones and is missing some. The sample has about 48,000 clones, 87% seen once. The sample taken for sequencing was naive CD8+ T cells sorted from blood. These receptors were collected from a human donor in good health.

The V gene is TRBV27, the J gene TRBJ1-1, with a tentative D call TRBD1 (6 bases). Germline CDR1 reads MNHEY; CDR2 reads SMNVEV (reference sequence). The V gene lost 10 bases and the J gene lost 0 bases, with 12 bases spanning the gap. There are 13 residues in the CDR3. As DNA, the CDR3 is TGTGCCATCAGGGGCAGTTTGAACACTGAAGCTTTCTTT. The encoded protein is CAIRGSLNTEAFF.

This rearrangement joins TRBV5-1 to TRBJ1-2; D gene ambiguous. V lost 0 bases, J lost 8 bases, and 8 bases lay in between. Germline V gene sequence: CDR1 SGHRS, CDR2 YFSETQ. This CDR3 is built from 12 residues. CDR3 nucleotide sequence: TGCGCCAGCAGCTTGGGACGGGAAGGCTACACCTTC. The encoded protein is CASSLGREGYTF.

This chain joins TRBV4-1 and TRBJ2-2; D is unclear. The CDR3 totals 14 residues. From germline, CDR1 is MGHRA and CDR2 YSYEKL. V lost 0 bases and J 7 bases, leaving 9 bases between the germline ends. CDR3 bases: TGCGCCAGCAGCCAAGAAGTTTCGGGCGGGGAGCTGTTTTTT. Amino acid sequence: CASSQEVSGGELFF.

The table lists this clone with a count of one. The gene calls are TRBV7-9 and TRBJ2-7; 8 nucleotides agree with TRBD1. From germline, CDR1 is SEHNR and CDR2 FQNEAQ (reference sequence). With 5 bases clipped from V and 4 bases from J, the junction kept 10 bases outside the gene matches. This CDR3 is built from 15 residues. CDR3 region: CASSEGQGENYEQYF. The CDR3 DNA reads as TGTGCCAGCAGCGAAGGACAGGGAGAGAATTACGAGCAGTACTTC.

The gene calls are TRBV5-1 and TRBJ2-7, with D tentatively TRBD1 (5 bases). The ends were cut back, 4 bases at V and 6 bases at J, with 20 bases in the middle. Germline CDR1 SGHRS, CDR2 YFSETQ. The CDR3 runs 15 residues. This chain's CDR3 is CASSPGPGQAPEQYF. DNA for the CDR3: TGCGCCAGCAGCCCTGGCCCAGGGCAGGCCCCCGAGCAGTACTTC.

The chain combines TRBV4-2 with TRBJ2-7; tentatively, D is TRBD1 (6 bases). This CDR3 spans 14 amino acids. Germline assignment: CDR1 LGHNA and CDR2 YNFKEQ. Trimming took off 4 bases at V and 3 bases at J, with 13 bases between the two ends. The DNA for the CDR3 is TGTGCCAGCAGCCCTCCCGGACAGAACTACGAGCAGTACTTC. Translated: CASSPPGQNYEQYF.

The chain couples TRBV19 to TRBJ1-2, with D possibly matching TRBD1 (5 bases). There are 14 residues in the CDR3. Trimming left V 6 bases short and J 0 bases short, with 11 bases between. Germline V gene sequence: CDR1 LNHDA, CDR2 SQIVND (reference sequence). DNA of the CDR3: TGTGCCAGTAGACCCGGGGGACCTAACTATGGCTACACCTTC. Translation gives CASRPGGPNYGYTF. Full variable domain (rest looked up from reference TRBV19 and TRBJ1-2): DGGITQSPKYLFRKEGQNVTLSCEQNLNHDAMYWYRQDPGQGLRLIYYSQIVNDFQKGDIAEGYSVSREKKESFPLTVTSAQKNPTAFYLCASRPGGPNYGYTFGSGTRLTVV.

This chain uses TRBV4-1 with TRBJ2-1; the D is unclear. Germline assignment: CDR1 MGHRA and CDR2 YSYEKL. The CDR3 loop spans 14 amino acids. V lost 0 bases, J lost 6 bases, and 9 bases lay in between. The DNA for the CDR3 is TGCGCCAGCAGCCAAGAGCCCGCTTTCAATGAGCAGTTCTTC. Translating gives CASSQEPAFNEQFF.

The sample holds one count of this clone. Here the CDR3 DNA reads TGTGCCAGTAGTATCTTAAGTGAGGGGACTGAAGCTTTCTTT. Amino acids: CASSILSEGTEAFF. This chain links TRBV19 with TRBJ1-1; a weak D match, TRBD1 (5 bases). The CDR3 runs 14 residues. Trimming cost V 3 bases and J 5 bases, with 13 bases left between them. The germline CDR1 and CDR2 sequences are LNHDA and SQIVND (reference sequence).

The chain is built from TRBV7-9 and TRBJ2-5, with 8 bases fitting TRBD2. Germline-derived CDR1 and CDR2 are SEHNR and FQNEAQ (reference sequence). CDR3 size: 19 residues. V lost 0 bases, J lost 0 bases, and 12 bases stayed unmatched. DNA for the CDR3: TGTGCCAGCAGCTTAGCGTCGGGGGGGCTAGCGGAGAACCAAGAGACCCAGTACTTC. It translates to CASSLASGGLAENQETQYF.

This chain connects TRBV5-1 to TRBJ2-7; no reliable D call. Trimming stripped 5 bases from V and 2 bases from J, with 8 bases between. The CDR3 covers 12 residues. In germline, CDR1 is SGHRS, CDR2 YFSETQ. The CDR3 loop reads CASSGTPYEQYF. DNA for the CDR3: TGCGCCAGCAGTGGAACGCCCTACGAGCAGTACTTC.

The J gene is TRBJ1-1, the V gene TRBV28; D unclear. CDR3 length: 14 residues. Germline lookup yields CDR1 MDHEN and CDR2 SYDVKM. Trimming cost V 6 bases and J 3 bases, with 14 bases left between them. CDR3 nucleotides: TGTGCCAGCAGGAAGGAGTTTGGGGACACTGAAGCTTTCTTT. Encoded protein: CASRKEFGDTEAFF.

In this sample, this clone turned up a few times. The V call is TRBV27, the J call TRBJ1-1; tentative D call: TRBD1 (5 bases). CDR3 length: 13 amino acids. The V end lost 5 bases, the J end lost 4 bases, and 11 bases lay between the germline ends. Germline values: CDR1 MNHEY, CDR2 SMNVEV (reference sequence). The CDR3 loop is CASSPQDGTEAFF. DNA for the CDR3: TGTGCCAGCAGTCCACAGGACGGCACTGAAGCTTTCTTT.

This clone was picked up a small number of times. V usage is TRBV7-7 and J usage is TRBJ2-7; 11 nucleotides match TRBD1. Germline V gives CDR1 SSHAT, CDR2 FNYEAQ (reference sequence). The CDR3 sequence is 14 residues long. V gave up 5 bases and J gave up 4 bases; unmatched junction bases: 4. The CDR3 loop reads CASSPGTGGYEQYF. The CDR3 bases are TGTGCCAGCAGCCCCGGGACAGGGGGATACGAGCAGTACTTC.

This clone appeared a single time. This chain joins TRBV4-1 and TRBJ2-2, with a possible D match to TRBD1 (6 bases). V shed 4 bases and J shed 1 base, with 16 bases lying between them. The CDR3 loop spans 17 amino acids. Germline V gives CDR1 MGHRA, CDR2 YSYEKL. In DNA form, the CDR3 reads TGCGCCAGCAGCCCGAATCTTGGACAGCTGAACACCGGGGAGCTGTTTTTT. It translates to CASSPNLGQLNTGELFF.

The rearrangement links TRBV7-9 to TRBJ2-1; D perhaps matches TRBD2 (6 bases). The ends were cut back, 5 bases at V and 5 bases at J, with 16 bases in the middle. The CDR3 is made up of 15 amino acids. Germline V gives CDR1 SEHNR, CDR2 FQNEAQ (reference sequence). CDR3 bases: TGTGCCAGCAGCCAAACTAGCCTTTTGAACAATGAGCAGTTCTTC. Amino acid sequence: CASSQTSLLNNEQFF.

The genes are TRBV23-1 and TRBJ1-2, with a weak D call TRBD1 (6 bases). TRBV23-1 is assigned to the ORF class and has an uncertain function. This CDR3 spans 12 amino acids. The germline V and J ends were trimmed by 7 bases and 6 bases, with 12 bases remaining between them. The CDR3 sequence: CASIRGRDGYTF. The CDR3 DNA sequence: TGCGCCAGCATCAGGGGAAGAGATGGCTACACCTTC.